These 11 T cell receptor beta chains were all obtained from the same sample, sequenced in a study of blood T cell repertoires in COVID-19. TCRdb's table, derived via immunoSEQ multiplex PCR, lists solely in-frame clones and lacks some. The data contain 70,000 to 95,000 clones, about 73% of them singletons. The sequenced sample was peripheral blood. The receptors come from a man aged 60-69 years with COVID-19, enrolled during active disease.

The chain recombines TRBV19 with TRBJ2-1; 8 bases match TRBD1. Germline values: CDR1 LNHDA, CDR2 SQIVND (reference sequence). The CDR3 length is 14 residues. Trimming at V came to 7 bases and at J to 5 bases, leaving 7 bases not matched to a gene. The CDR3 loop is CASTQDRVDNEQFF. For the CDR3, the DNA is TGTGCCAGTACCCAGGACAGGGTCGACAATGAGCAGTTCTTC.

In DNA, the CDR3 is TGTGCCAGCAGCCCATACAGGGGGCGCGAGGGAGAGACCCAGTACTTC. Encoded protein: CASSPYRGREGETQYF. V usage is TRBV11-1 and J usage is TRBJ2-5, with 9 bases identical to TRBD1. CDR1 is SGHAT, CDR2 FQDESV, per germline (reference sequence). This CDR3 is built from 16 residues. V was clipped by 5 bases and J by 4 bases; unmatched bases: 11.

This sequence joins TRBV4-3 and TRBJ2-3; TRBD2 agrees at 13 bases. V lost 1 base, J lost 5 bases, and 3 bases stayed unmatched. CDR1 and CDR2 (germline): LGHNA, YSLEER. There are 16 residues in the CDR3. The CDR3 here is CASSQGLAGGRDTQYF. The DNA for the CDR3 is TGCGCCAGCAGCCAAGGACTAGCGGGAGGCCGAGATACGCAGTATTTT.

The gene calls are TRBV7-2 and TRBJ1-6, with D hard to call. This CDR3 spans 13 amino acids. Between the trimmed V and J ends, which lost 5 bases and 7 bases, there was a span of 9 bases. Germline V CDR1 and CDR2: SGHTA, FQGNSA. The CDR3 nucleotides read TGTGCCAGCAGCCAGGCACGGAATTCACCCCTCCACTTT. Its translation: CASSQARNSPLHF.

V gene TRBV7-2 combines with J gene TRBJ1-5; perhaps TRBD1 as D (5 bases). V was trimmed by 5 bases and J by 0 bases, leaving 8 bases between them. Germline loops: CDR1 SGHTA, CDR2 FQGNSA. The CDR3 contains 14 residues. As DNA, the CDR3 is TGTGCCAGCAGCCGTGACAGTAGCAATCAGCCCCAGCATTTT. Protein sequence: CASSRDSSNQPQHF.

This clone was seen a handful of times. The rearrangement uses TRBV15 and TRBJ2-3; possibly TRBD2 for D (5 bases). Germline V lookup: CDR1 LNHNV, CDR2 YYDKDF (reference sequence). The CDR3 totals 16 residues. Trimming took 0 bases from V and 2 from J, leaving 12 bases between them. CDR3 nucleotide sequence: TGTGCCACCAGCAGAGATCGAGCGGTTTACACAGATACGCAGTATTTT. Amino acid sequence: CATSRDRAVYTDTQYF.

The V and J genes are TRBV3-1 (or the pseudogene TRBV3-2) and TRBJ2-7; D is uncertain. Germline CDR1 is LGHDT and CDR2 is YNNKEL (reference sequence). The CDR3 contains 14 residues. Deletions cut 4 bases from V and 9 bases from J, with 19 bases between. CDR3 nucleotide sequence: TGTGCCAGCAGCCCAGAGAGATCAAGTCGCTTGCAGTACTTC. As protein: CASSPERSSRLQYF.

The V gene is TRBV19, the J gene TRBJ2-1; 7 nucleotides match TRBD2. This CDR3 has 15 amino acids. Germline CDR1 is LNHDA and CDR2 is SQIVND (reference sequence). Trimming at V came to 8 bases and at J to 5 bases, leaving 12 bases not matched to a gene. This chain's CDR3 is CASLHRGRANNEQFF. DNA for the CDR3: TGTGCCAGTCTCCATCGAGGGAGGGCGAACAATGAGCAGTTCTTC.

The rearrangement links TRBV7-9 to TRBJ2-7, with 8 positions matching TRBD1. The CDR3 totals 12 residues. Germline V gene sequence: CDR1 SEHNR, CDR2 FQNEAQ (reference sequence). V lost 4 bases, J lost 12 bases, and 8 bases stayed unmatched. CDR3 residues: CASSSGQGGRYF. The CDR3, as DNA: TGTGCCAGCAGCTCCGGACAGGGCGGTAGGTACTTC.

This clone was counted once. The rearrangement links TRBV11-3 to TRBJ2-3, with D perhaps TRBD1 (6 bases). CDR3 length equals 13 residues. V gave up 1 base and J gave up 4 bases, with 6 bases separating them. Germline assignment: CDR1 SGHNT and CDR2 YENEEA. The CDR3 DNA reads TGTGCCAGCAGCTTAGCAGGGGCAGATACGCAGTATTTT. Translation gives CASSLAGADTQYF.

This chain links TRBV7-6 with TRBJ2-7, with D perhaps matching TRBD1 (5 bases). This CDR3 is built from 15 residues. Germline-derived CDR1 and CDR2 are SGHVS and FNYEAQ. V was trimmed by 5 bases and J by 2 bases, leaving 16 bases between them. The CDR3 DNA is TGTGCCAGCAGCCCCCGGAGCGCAGGGCCCTACGAGCAGTACTTC. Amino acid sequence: CASSPRSAGPYEQYF.